Reported below is one T cell receptor (beta chain). Its specific antigen is unknown. Base quality data are lacking; no much larger clone is found one base away. TCRbeta CDR3 regions were amplified from genomic DNA using the immunoSEQ Assay, a bias-controlled multiplex PCR. Regarding the original processing steps: Nucleated cell counts per sample were estimated from amplification of reference gene primers within the assay. To quantify the absolute abundance of each unique TCRbeta CDR3 rearrangement, sequence reads were collapsed and filtered. For each sample, productive Simpson clonality was calculated as the square root of Simpson's diversity index over productive rearrangements. The table comes from immuneACCESS by way of TCRdb, which keeps in-frame sequences with V and J called. Part of the clones is missing from these tables; in studies checked, under half for an unresolved V gene and the rest for unknown reasons. V, J and clone size reflect that table, while D and trimming were determined from the DNA. Recorded for this sample are 45,000 to 55,000 clones; approximately 88% of them occurred a single time. The ten largest clones take up about 3% of the sample.

CDR3 length: 13 amino acids, cysteine to phenylalanine. Solely the CDR3 DNA is kept, with 39 bases framed from the first base. V is pruned by 7 bases and J by 6 bases, leaving 4 bases of the junction without a gene match. The CDR1 and CDR2 encoded by the germline V gene are MNHEY and SVGAGI. Each collaborating institution followed its own protocols to collect whole blood in K2EDTA tubes. For TCRbeta analysis, collaborator samples were shipped as frozen whole blood, as isolated PBMCs, or as DNA extracted from either sample type. This sample was taken from a study of blood T cell repertoires in COVID-19 (dated by TCRdb to 2020 to 2021). Context from the whole study: Samples from collaborators originated in the United States, Italy and Spain and spanned both the acute and convalescent phases of COVID-19. The material from the prospective study consisted of cDNA or gDNA derived from T cells, B-cell-depleted T cells, or PBMCs. Deeply sampled blood TCRbeta repertoires from subjects exposed to, actively infected with, or recovered from COVID-19 were included in the dataset. The repertoires were released in a freely available public database meant as a resource for research on the immune response to SARS-CoV-2. The samples were drawn from the first 160 participants of the ongoing ImmuneRACE study and from 1,200 or so subjects provided by 6 global collaborators. A de-identified subject ID, COVID-19 status, age in years and sex were almost always included in the sample metadata. Where available, HLA class I and class II types were obtained from metadata supplied by the sample provider rather than from assay-based typing.

Summary of the overall study and its limitations: How much clinical and demographic metadata was included differed by source and by participant, and the metadata was provided uncurated.

The rearranged chain carries TRBV6-5 and TRBJ1-5; TRBD1 fits 9 bases in the junction. The source is a human donor in a cohort sampled during active COVID-19. Sequencing input: peripheral blood. The CDR3 is CASNGQGPQPQHF. Read as DNA, the sequence is TGTGCCAGCAACGGACAGGGGCCTCAGCCCCAGCATTTT.